This T cell receptor beta chain originates from a study of T cells after yellow fever vaccination. Each CDR3 protein is one row after TCRdb ran MiXCR on the 5' RACE reads. The top ten hold 2.5% to 4% of the sample, which has 340,000 or so distinct CDR3 sequences, under 15% seen once. Germline-derived CDR1 and CDR2 are LNHDA and SQIVND (reference sequence). V lost 6 bases and J lost 5, with 14 bases in between. The CDR3 covers 14 residues. This clonotype was sampled from a man aged 18 to 30 who received the YFV17D yellow fever vaccine. V is TRBV19 and J is TRBJ2-1; D perhaps matches TRBD2 (6 bases). The sample here was CD4+ T cells sorted from PBMCs, taken 15 days after the yellow fever booster vaccination. The CDR3: CASRGRDGDNEQFF. In DNA, the CDR3 is TGTGCCAGTAGGGGGCGGGACGGCGACAATGAGCAGTTCTTC.